These 24 T cell receptor beta chains came from one sample sequenced in a study of T cells after yellow fever vaccination. MiXCR, run by TCRdb on the 5' RACE reads, gives a single entry per CDR3 protein. The sample consists of nearly 300,000 distinct CDR3 sequences, under 9% of them appearing once. This sample comprised CD4+ T cells sorted from PBMCs, obtained 5 days after the yellow fever booster vaccination. Every receptor here comes from a man aged 18 to 29 who received the YFV17D yellow fever vaccine.

The genes are TRBV30 and TRBJ2-1; a possible D gene is TRBD2 (5 bases). With 2 bases removed from V and 5 bases from J, the gap between germline ends came to 10 bases. This CDR3 region has 13 residues. The germline V gene has CDR1 GTSNPN and CDR2 SVGIG (reference sequence). The CDR3: CAWSKTSNNEQFF. In nucleotides, the CDR3 is TGTGCCTGGAGTAAAACTAGTAACAATGAGCAGTTCTTC.

This clonotype was counted at least ten times. The chain couples TRBV7-9 to TRBJ2-7; D may correspond to TRBD1 or TRBD2 (6 bases each). CDR1 is SEHNR, CDR2 FQNEAQ, per germline (reference sequence). The CDR3 loop spans 15 amino acids. V lost 5 bases to trimming and J lost 6 bases, with 20 bases between them. The CDR3 loop is CASSLQAGEAVEQYF. DNA for the CDR3: TGTGCCAGCAGCCTACAAGCAGGGGAGGCGGTCGAGCAGTACTTC.

The table lists this clonotype with a few counts. The chain uses TRBV5-4 and TRBJ2-5; D possibly corresponds to TRBD1 (5 bases). Germline values: CDR1 SGHNT, CDR2 YYREEE (reference sequence). Trimming removed 0 bases from V and 9 bases from J, with 18 bases in between. The CDR3 length is 15 residues. CDR3 DNA sequence: TGTGCCAGCAGCTTGGCCGGAGCAGGGTTCGTGGCCCAGTACTTC. The encoded protein is CASSLAGAGFVAQYF.

The table lists this clonotype with many counts. The chain joins TRBV29-1 to TRBJ2-1; 10 bases are a match to TRBD1. The V gene end was trimmed by 8 bases and the J gene end by 8 bases; junction bases not matched to a gene: 6. The CDR3 sequence is 12 residues long. The germline CDR1 and CDR2 sequences are SQVTM and ANQGSEA. The chain's CDR3 is CSTGTGVHEQFF. The CDR3 nucleotides read TGCAGCACCGGGACAGGGGTGCATGAGCAGTTCTTC.

This clonotype was seen a handful of times. V usage is TRBV2 and J usage is TRBJ2-1; D call uncertain. CDR3 length: 11 residues. Trimming stripped 6 bases from V and 15 bases from J, with 15 bases between. In germline, CDR1 is SNHLY, CDR2 FYNNEI. CDR3 in amino acids: CASSRRDFGFF. In nucleotides, the CDR3 is TGTGCCAGCAGCAGGAGAGACTTTGGGTTCTTC.

This clonotype was seen more than once but under ten times. CDR3 sequence reads: CASSNYAGVETQYF. CDR3 nucleotides: TGCGCCAGCAGTAACTATGCGGGAGTCGAGACCCAGTACTTC. The V and J genes are TRBV5-1 and TRBJ2-5; 7 positions agree with TRBD2. Trimming removed 5 bases from V and 5 bases from J; junction bases left unmatched: 9. Germline CDR1 is SGHRS and CDR2 is YFSETQ. The CDR3 has 14 residues. Full variable domain (remainder filled in from reference TRBV5-1 and TRBJ2-5): KAGVTQTPRYLIKTRGQQVTLSCSPISGHRSVSWYQQTPGQGLQFLFEYFSETQRNKGNFPGRFSGRQFSNSRSEMNVSTLELGDSALYLCASSNYAGVETQYFGPGTRLLVL.

The chain uses TRBV7-8 and TRBJ2-6, with 7 bases matching TRBD1. The CDR3 contains 15 residues. Per germline, CDR1 SGHVS and CDR2 FQNEAQ. Germline trimming cut 5 bases from V and 1 base from J; bases unmatched to any gene: 2. CDR3 loop: CASSIQGSGANVLTF. The CDR3 nucleotides are TGTGCCAGCAGCATACAGGGGTCTGGGGCCAACGTCCTGACTTTC.

The chain combines TRBV24-1 with TRBJ2-5; perhaps TRBD2 as D (5 bases). The germline V gene has CDR1 KGHDR and CDR2 SFDVKD. This CDR3 has 17 amino acids. The V end lost 2 bases, the J end lost 4 bases, and 19 bases lay between the germline ends. The chain's CDR3 is CATSDSLRRTPPETQYF. In DNA form, the CDR3 reads TGTGCCACCAGTGATTCCCTGCGGAGGACCCCTCCAGAGACCCAGTACTTC.

V gene TRBV5-1 combines with J gene TRBJ2-7, with TRBD2 as a possible D gene (7 bases). Germline CDR1 is SGHRS and CDR2 is YFSETQ. Trimming removed 4 bases at V and 2 bases at J, with 16 bases between. The CDR3 extends over 15 amino acids. The CDR3 DNA sequence: TGCGCCAGCAGCCCGGGGGGCAGGGAGGCCTACGAGCAGTACGTC. Amino acids: CASSPGGREAYEQYV.

The chain links TRBV12-3 or TRBV12-4 to TRBJ2-5; no definite D call. Trimming cost V 3 bases and J 3 bases, with 17 bases left between them. The CDR3 contains 16 residues. The CDR3 spells CASSFRAPGQEETQYF. Written as DNA, the CDR3 is TGTGCCAGCAGTTTTAGGGCCCCCGGGCAAGAAGAGACCCAGTACTTC.

This clonotype was detected only a few times. The chain links TRBV20-1 to TRBJ2-1; 8 bases fit TRBD2. V was clipped by 3 bases and J by 9 bases; unmatched bases: 22. The CDR3 has 18 residues. Germline V gene sequence: CDR1 DFQATT, CDR2 SNEGSKA (reference sequence). The CDR3 DNA reads as TGCAGTGCTAGTTTACCCCCCCACGCGGGACTAGATCCTCTTGAGCAGTTCTTC. This encodes CSASLPPHAGLDPLEQFF.

The chain couples TRBV7-2 to TRBJ2-3; D perhaps matches TRBD2 (7 bases). V shed 8 bases and J shed 2 bases, with 17 bases lying between them. Germline V gives CDR1 SGHTA, CDR2 FQGNSA. The CDR3 sequence is 15 residues long. Here the CDR3 reads CASGRRGPPTDTQYF. The CDR3 bases are TGTGCCAGCGGGAGGCGGGGGCCTCCCACAGATACGCAGTATTTT.

The rearrangement uses TRBV4-3 and TRBJ1-5; TRBD1 is a possible D gene (6 bases). The germline V and J ends were trimmed by 3 bases and 5 bases, with 17 bases remaining between them. The CDR3 length is 16 residues. In germline, CDR1 is LGHNA, CDR2 YSLEER. CDR3 coding DNA: TGCGCCAGCAGCCAGAGCCCTCAGGGGATTTATCAGCCCCAGCATTTT. Amino acid sequence: CASSQSPQGIYQPQHF.

This clonotype was observed a handful of times. The chain links TRBV9 to TRBJ1-4; the match to TRBD1 covers 9 bases. The germline V gene has CDR1 SGDLS and CDR2 YYNGEE. Trimming cost V 3 bases and J 8 bases; bases outside gene matches: 2. The CDR3 spans 13 residues. CDR3 amino acids: CASSAGTGEKLFF. The CDR3 DNA reads as TGTGCCAGCAGCGCCGGGACAGGGGAAAAACTGTTTTTT.

The chain employs TRBV6-5 and TRBJ1-2; D ambiguous. The CDR3 runs 14 residues. The germline V gene encodes CDR1 MNHEY and CDR2 SVGAGI. Trimming took 5 bases from V and 1 from J, leaving 11 bases between them. The CDR3 region has the DNA TGTGCCAGCAGTCCGGGGAGACTTAACTATGGCTACACCTTC. Its translation: CASSPGRLNYGYTF.

V usage is TRBV24-1 and J usage is TRBJ2-3, with TRBD2 identical over 12 bases. Germline CDR1 KGHDR, CDR2 SFDVKD. CDR3 size: 15 residues. Trimming removed 3 bases from V and 7 bases from J; junction bases left unmatched: 4. CDR3 loop: CATSDRTSGANTQYF. CDR3 coding DNA: TGTGCCACCAGTGATAGGACTAGCGGGGCAAATACGCAGTATTTT.

This clonotype was recorded a few times. The J gene is TRBJ2-3, the V gene TRBV6-2 or TRBV6-3, with TRBD2 matching 7 bases. CDR1 and CDR2 (germline): MNHEY, SVGEGT. V was pared by 4 bases and J by 10 bases, with 5 bases of the junction left unmatched. This CDR3 spans 12 amino acids. The CDR3 nucleotides read TGTGCCAGCAGTTTCGGACGGGGGGCGCAGTATTTT. It encodes CASSFGRGAQYF.

This clonotype has more than one count but fewer than ten. The chain uses TRBV7-9 and TRBJ1-2; tentative D call: TRBD1 (6 bases). Germline V lookup: CDR1 SEHNR, CDR2 FQNEAQ (reference sequence). The CDR3 loop spans 16 amino acids. Trimming removed 4 bases at V and 4 bases at J, with 19 bases between. This CDR3 reads CASSSKRAGEGYGYTF. CDR3 DNA sequence: TGTGCCAGCAGCTCAAAGAGGGCAGGGGAAGGCTATGGCTACACCTTC.

On this clonotype: A much larger clone sits a single nucleotide away, making a read error possible. The chain has TRBV7-2 and TRBJ1-2; D is unresolved. This CDR3 contains 12 residues. Germline assignment: CDR1 SGHTA and CDR2 FQGNSA. Between the trimmed V and J ends, which lost 3 bases and 1 base, there was a span of 3 bases. The DNA for the CDR3 is TGTGCCAGCAGCTTCAATAACTATGGCTACACCTTC. Translation: CASSFNNYGYTF.

This clonotype turned up a few times. The V gene is TRBV30, the J gene TRBJ1-5; D unresolved. CDR1 is GTSNPN and CDR2 is SVGIG in the germline V gene (reference sequence). With 0 bases removed from V and 10 bases from J, the gap between germline ends came to 13 bases. The CDR3 covers 13 residues. In nucleotides, the CDR3 is TGTGCCTGGAGTGTAACTGCCCGGACCCCCCAGCATTTT. It is translated as CAWSVTARTPQHF.

The CDR3 loop is CSATGTSYTGELFF. The CDR3 coding sequence is TGCAGTGCTACCGGGACTAGCTATACCGGGGAGCTGTTTTTT. The rearrangement links TRBV20-1 to TRBJ2-2, with TRBD2 identical over 9 bases. The CDR3 is made up of 14 amino acids. Germline V gene sequence: CDR1 DFQATT, CDR2 SNEGSKA (reference sequence). Losses at the gene ends were 4 bases for V and 5 bases for J; bases not matched to a gene: 5.

This chain connects TRBV6-5 to TRBJ2-7, with 7 nucleotides matching TRBD2. Losses at the gene ends were 6 bases for V and 0 bases for J; bases not matched to a gene: 5. This CDR3 contains 14 residues. In germline, CDR1 is MNHEY, CDR2 SVGAGI. The CDR3 reads CASRSGTSSYEQYV. CDR3 DNA: TGTGCCAGCAGGAGCGGGACCAGCTCCTACGAGCAGTACGTC.

This clonotype was recorded at least ten times. V and J are TRBV4-3 and TRBJ2-7, with 7 nucleotides matching TRBD1. This CDR3 contains 15 residues. Trimming took 2 bases from V and 3 from J; bases not matched to a gene: 7. CDR1 is LGHNA, CDR2 YSLEER, per germline. The DNA of the CDR3 is TGCGCCAGCAGCCAACGGGACAGCAACCTCTACGAGCAGTACTTC. Amino acids: CASSQRDSNLYEQYF.

This clonotype was detected only a few times. This chain connects TRBV10-3 to TRBJ2-3; D unresolved. This CDR3 has 14 residues. V was cut by 0 bases and J by 8 bases, with 12 bases left in between. Germline CDR1 reads ENHRY; CDR2 reads SYGVKD. The CDR3 DNA is TGTGCCATCAGTGAGTCTGAGGACGGCGGTACGCAGTATTTT. Translation: CAISESEDGGTQYF.